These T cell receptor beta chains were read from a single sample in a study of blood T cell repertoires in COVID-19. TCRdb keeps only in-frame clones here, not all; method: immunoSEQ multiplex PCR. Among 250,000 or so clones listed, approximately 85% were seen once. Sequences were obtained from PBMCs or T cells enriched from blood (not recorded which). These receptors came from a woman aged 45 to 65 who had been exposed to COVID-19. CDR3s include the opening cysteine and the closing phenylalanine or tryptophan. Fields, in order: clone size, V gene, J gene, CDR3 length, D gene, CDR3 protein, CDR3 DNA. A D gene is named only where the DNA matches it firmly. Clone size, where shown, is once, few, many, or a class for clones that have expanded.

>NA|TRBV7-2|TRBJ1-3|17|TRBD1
CASSSGPTGGTGNTIYF
TGTGCCAGCAGCTCGGGGCCCACAGGGGGCACTGGAAACACCATATATTTT
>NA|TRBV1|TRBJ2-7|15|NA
CTSLWGLLLSYEQYF
TGCACCAGCCTATGGGGACTTCTTCTCTCCTACGAGCAGTACTTC
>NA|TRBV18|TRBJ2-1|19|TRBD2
CASSPPRLGLAGGNNEQFF
TGTGCCAGCTCACCACCCCGCCTGGGGCTAGCGGGGGGGAACAATGAGCAGTTCTTC
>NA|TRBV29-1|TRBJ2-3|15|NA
CSAPPRGRDTDTQYF
TGCAGCGCACCTCCCCGAGGACGGGACACAGATACGCAGTATTTT
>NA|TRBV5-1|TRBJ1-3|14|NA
CASSLGASGNTIYF
TGCGCCAGCAGCTTGGGGGCTTCTGGAAACACCATATATTTT
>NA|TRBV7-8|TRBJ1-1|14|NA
CASRVGVMNTEAFF
TGTGCCAGCAGGGTAGGGGTTATGAACACTGAAGCTTTCTTT
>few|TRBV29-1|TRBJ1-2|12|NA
CILLRIRLRYTF
TGCATCCTCTTGAGGATCCGTCTGCGATACACCTTC
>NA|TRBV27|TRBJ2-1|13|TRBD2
CASSQRGYNEQFF
TGTGCCAGCTCGCAGCGGGGGTACAATGAGCAGTTCTTC
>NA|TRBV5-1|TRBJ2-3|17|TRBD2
CASSLGHRSGGTDTQYF
TGCGCCAGCAGCTTGGGCCACAGGAGCGGGGGCACAGATACGCAGTATTTT
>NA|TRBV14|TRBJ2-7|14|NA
CASSLLMGTYEQYF
TGTGCCAGCAGCCTCCTTATGGGCACCTACGAGCAGTACTTC
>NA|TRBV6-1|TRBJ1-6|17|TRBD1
CASSEEGAFSYNSPLHF
TGTGCCAGCAGTGAAGAGGGGGCGTTCTCCTATAATTCACCCCTCCACTTT
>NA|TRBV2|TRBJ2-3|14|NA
CASVHEGGTDTQYF
TGTGCCAGCGTCCACGAAGGGGGCACAGATACGCAGTATTTT
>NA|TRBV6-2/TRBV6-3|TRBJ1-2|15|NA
CASSYSQGTGYGYTF
TGTGCCAGCAGTTACAGCCAGGGGACGGGCTATGGCTACACCTTC
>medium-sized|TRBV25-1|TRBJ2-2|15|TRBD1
CASSGRTGNTGELFF
TGTGCCAGCAGTGGGCGGACAGGGAACACCGGGGAGCTGTTTTTT
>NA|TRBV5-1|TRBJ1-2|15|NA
CASSLEAGAPGGYTF
TGCGCCAGCAGCTTGGAGGCAGGGGCCCCCGGTGGCTACACCTTC
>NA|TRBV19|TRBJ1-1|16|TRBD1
CASRRTGGGINTEAFF
TGTGCCAGTAGGCGGACAGGTGGCGGGATCAACACTGAAGCTTTCTTT
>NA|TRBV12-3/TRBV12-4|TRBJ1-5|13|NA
CASNWGVNQPQHF
TGTGCCAGCAACTGGGGGGTAAATCAGCCCCAGCATTTT